One sample yielded the 5 T cell receptor beta chains listed below, sequenced in a study of T cells expressing NK-cell markers. TCRdb processed the 5' RACE reads again and assigns one entry to each CDR3 protein, with no DNA. The table gives fewer than 550,000 distinct CDR3 sequences; the top ten clones make up more than 1.4% of it. Sequencing was carried out using blood T cells: a sorted CD56 or NKG2C T cell subset, CD4+ or CD8+ T cells, or bulk PBMC T cells (not recorded which). These receptors were collected from a woman between 50 and 59 years old in good health.

The gene calls are TRBV6-6 and TRBJ2-5. CDR1 and CDR2 (germline): MNHNY, SVGAGI (reference sequence). There are 17 residues in the CDR3. The CDR3 region is CASSSTSTGMGWKTQYF.

V is TRBV10-3 and J is TRBJ2-1; TCRdb outputs TRBD1, but without DNA this stays unchecked. The CDR3 has 14 residues. Germline V gene data show CDR1 as ENHRY and CDR2 as SYGVKD. The CDR3 region is CAVRDRRSYNEQFF.

This rearrangement joins TRBV24-1 to TRBJ2-2; TCRdb names TRBD1, which stays unverified in the absence of DNA. The CDR3 contains 17 residues. Germline lookup yields CDR1 KGHDR and CDR2 SFDVKD. The CDR3 region is CATSDGTGLANTGELFF.

V is TRBV3-1 and J is TRBJ1-2. The CDR3 covers 13 residues. CDR1 is LGHDT, CDR2 YNNKEL, per germline (reference sequence). The CDR3 here is CASSPSTGYGYTF.

This sequence joins TRBV5-1 and TRBJ2-5; TCRdb gives TRBD1 as the D gene, but with no DNA this cannot be confirmed. The germline V gene has CDR1 SGHRS and CDR2 YFSETQ. The CDR3 runs to 17 residues. CDR3 region: CASSFSAGSRGGETQYF.